Listed below are T cell receptor beta chains from one sample, sequenced in a study of T cells in Graves' hyperthyroidism and ophthalmopathy. TCRdb ran MiXCR on the multiplex PCR reads and lists one entry per CDR3 protein. The sample holds almost 500,000 distinct CDR3 sequences, about 20% seen once. Sequences were obtained from blood. These receptor sequences come from a woman aged 65 to 85 with Graves' ophthalmopathy. The CDR3 runs from the conserved cysteine through the conserved F or W. D genes are given only for firm matches. Rows may omit the clone size; those that give it use once, few, many or a size class.

size	J	D	V	DNA	CDR3
few	TRBJ2-3	NA	TRBV5-1	TGCGCCAGCAGTCAGGGACACACAGATACGCAGTATTTT	CASSQGHTDTQYF
many	TRBJ2-7	NA	TRBV28	TGTGCCAGCAGTTTATTGGGCGGCGAGCAGTACTTC	CASSLLGGEQYF
NA	TRBJ2-7	TRBD1	TRBV9	TGTGCCAGCAGCCTCGGGACAGGGGGCCACAATGAGCAGTACTTC	CASSLGTGGHNEQYF
few	TRBJ2-7	NA	TRBV11-2	TGTGCCAGCAGCCGACTGGGCTTTTACGAGCAGTACTTC	CASSRLGFYEQYF
NA	TRBJ1-1	NA	TRBV18	TGTGCCAGCTCACCAGGGGCAGAAATGAACACTGAAGCTTTCTTT	CASSPGAEMNTEAFF
few	TRBJ1-6	NA	TRBV7-2	TGTGCCAGCAGCTTCGGCAGGAGCTCCTATAATTCACCCCTCCACTTT	CASSFGRSSYNSPLHF
few	TRBJ2-3	TRBD2	TRBV29-1	TGCAGCGCCGGGACTACTAGCGGGAGTGAAAGTACGCAGTATTTT	CSAGTTSGSESTQYF
many	TRBJ2-5	NA	TRBV7-8	TGTGCCAGCAGCTTAGGGGCAACAGGCTCCCAAGAGACCCAGTACTTC	CASSLGATGSQETQYF
many	TRBJ2-1	TRBD2	TRBV15	TGTGCCACCAGCAGAGATAGGGCGGGAGTGGCCAATGAGCAGTTCTTC	CATSRDRAGVANEQFF
few	TRBJ1-1	NA	TRBV12-3/TRBV12-4	TGTGCCAGCAGTTTCCGGGGGGGGGACACTGAAGCTTTCTTT	CASSFRGGDTEAFF
NA	TRBJ2-3	NA	TRBV18	TGTGCCAGCTCACCACCCCCCTTCACAGATACGCAGTATTTT	CASSPPPFTDTQYF
NA	TRBJ2-3	TRBD1	TRBV20-1	TGCAGGATTGCAGGGGGCGCAACAGATACGCAGTATTTT	CRIAGGATDTQYF
many	TRBJ1-3	NA	TRBV2	TGTGCCAGCAGGTTTCAGGGGACTGGAAACACCATATATTTT	CASRFQGTGNTIYF
NA	TRBJ1-5	NA	TRBV27	TGTGCCAGCAGTTTTGCAGGGTGGCAGCCCCAGCATTTT	CASSFAGWQPQHF
NA	TRBJ2-7	TRBD1	TRBV20-1	TGCAGTGCTAGAGTCCACGGACAGGGGGGCTCCTACGAGCAGTACTTC	CSARVHGQGGSYEQYF
once	TRBJ1-2	TRBD1	TRBV19	TGTGCCAGTAGTCTTCGGGACAGCCATATCAGCGGCTACACCTTC	CASSLRDSHISGYTF
NA	TRBJ2-3	NA	TRBV20-1	TGCAGTGCTAGAGAGGCGGCAGGGGACACAGATACGCAGTATTTT	CSAREAAGDTDTQYF
NA	TRBJ2-3	TRBD2	TRBV7-2	TGTGCCAGCAGCTTAGTGGGAGCGGGAGGGCCGTCAGATACGCAGTATTTT	CASSLVGAGGPSDTQYF
many	TRBJ2-1	TRBD2	TRBV2	TGTGCCAGCATGGGGATAGCGGGAGTCGGCGCTAATGAGCAGTTCTTC	CASMGIAGVGANEQFF
few	TRBJ2-6	NA	TRBV27	TGTGCCAGTTGTTGGACAACTGGGGCCAACGTCCTGACTTTC	CASCWTTGANVLTF
NA	TRBJ1-5	TRBD1	TRBV19	TGTGCCAGTAGTTCGTTTGCGACAGGGAGGTATCAGCCCCAGCATTTT	CASSSFATGRYQPQHF
NA	TRBJ2-2	TRBD2	TRBV9	TGTGCCAGCAGCCCCAGACGCTGGACTAGCGAGGCCGGGGAGCTGTTTTTT	CASSPRRWTSEAGELFF
NA	TRBJ2-7	NA	TRBV30	TGTGCCTGGAGTGTCCTCCCAGCGGGCTACGAGCAGTACTTC	CAWSVLPAGYEQYF
many	TRBJ2-1	NA	TRBV11-1	TGTGCCAGCAGCCCGACTAGATTGCTTGAGCAGTTCTTC	CASSPTRLLEQFF
NA	TRBJ2-2	NA	TRBV29-1	TGCAGCGTTGAACCCCTGGGCGCTAACACCGGGGAGCTGTTTTTT	CSVEPLGANTGELFF
NA	TRBJ2-4	TRBD1	TRBV9	TGTGCCAGCTCGGACAGGGCTGACATTCAGTACTTC	CASSDRADIQYF
few	TRBJ2-7	NA	TRBV7-9	TGTGCCAGTGATCCGGGTTCCTACGAGCAGTACTTC	CASDPGSYEQYF
few	TRBJ2-3	TRBD2	TRBV20-1	TGCAGTGCTAGCGCGGCTAGCGGGACTCCAACTACAGATACGCAGTATTTT	CSASAASGTPTTDTQYF
few	TRBJ2-1	TRBD1	TRBV11-2	TGTGCCAGCAGCTCAGGGGGCCATGAGCAGTTCTTC	CASSSGGHEQFF
NA	TRBJ2-5	TRBD1	TRBV24-1	TGTGCCACCAGTGATTTGACAGGGGGAAGTAAAGAGACCCAGTACTTC	CATSDLTGGSKETQYF
few	TRBJ2-2	TRBD1	TRBV7-8	TGTGCCAGCAGCTTGTACAGGACAGGGGGCGCGACCGGGGAGCTGTTTTTT	CASSLYRTGGATGELFF
few	TRBJ1-1	TRBD1	TRBV18	TGTGCCAGCTCACCAAACAGGGGTAATGCTGAAGCTTTCTTT	CASSPNRGNAEAFF
NA	TRBJ1-5	NA	TRBV13	TGTGCCAGCCAAAGGGGGGGGCTTGGGCCCCAGCATTTT	CASQRGGLGPQHF
NA	TRBJ2-1	TRBD2	TRBV4-1	TGCGCCAGCAGCCAAGATCCTAGCGGGAGTAAATACAATGAGCAGTTCTTC	CASSQDPSGSKYNEQFF
few	TRBJ2-1	TRBD2	TRBV29-1	TGCAGCGTTCTCCCGCCTCCACCCTCGAGAGCGGGAATCTACAATGAGCAGTTCTTC	CSVLPPPPSRAGIYNEQFF
NA	TRBJ1-2	TRBD1	TRBV7-9	TGTGCCAGCAGGCCAGGGGGCGCTTGCTATGGCTACACCTTC	CASRPGGACYGYTF
few	TRBJ1-5	NA	TRBV10-2	TGCGCCAGCAGTGGTGCGGTTTTTAGGGATTCGAGCAATCAGCCCCAGCATTTT	CASSGAVFRDSSNQPQHF
NA	TRBJ2-7	TRBD1	TRBV6-1	TGTGCCAGCACGCCAATGAGGGACAGGGGGAACGAGCAGTACTTC	CASTPMRDRGNEQYF
NA	TRBJ2-7	TRBD2	TRBV19	TGTGCCAGTAGTATTTTGGCGGGAGACTCCTACGAGCAGTACTTC	CASSILAGDSYEQYF
few	TRBJ2-2	NA	TRBV7-7	TGTGCTAGCAGCTTAGAGGGGGGCGCCACCGGGGAGCTGTTTTTT	CASSLEGGATGELFF
NA	TRBJ2-3	NA	TRBV20-1	TGCAATGCTCGAGCAATGGCAGGCCCTAGCACAGATACGCAGTATTTT	CNARAMAGPSTDTQYF
NA	TRBJ2-1	NA	TRBV7-2	TGTGCCAGCCATTCCAACTACAATGAGCAGTTCTTC	CASHSNYNEQFF
few	TRBJ2-7	NA	TRBV20-1	TGCAGTGCTTGGGACACTCCTTACGAGCAGTACTTC	CSAWDTPYEQYF
NA	TRBJ2-5	TRBD1	TRBV30	TGTGCCTGGAGTCTCTTGGGGACAGGGTTAAAGACCCAGTACTTC	CAWSLLGTGLKTQYF
few	TRBJ2-1	TRBD1	TRBV19	TGTGCCAGTAGTATGGGGACAGGGGGGTGGGGCGATGAGCAGTTCTTC	CASSMGTGGWGDEQFF
many	TRBJ2-1	TRBD2	TRBV2	TGTGCCAGCAATCCAGCGGGAGGGCTCAGAAACAATGAGCAGTTCTTC	CASNPAGGLRNNEQFF
few	TRBJ1-2	NA	TRBV2	TGTGCCAGCAGTGGGACGGACAGATTCTATGGCTACACCTTC	CASSGTDRFYGYTF
NA	TRBJ2-3	TRBD1	TRBV9	TGTGCCAGCAGCCTAGGACAGGGGGCCAATACGCAGTATTTT	CASSLGQGANTQYF
many	TRBJ2-2	NA	TRBV5-1	TGCGCCAGCAGCCAGGCGGTTGGGGGCACCGGGGAGCTGTTTTTT	CASSQAVGGTGELFF
NA	TRBJ2-1	TRBD1	TRBV18	TGTGCCAGCTCGTGGGGACAGGGGGCGCATCACAATGAGCAGTTCTTC	CASSWGQGAHHNEQFF
few	TRBJ1-1	TRBD1	TRBV20-1	TGCAGTGCTGGAGAGGGGGGGACAGGTGAAGCTTTCTTT	CSAGEGGTGEAFF
NA	TRBJ1-2	NA	TRBV24-1	TGTGCCACCAGTGACCTCCAAGGGGGCTACACCTTC	CATSDLQGGYTF
many	TRBJ2-3	TRBD2	TRBV12-3/TRBV12-4	TGTGCCAGCAGAGCCGGGACTAGCAGCCGGCGAGATACGCAGTATTTT	CASRAGTSSRRDTQYF
many	TRBJ1-5	NA	TRBV6-1	TGTGCCAGCAGACTTTCGTGGGGGGGGGTACAGCCCCAGCATTTT	CASRLSWGGVQPQHF
few	TRBJ1-2	NA	TRBV27	TGTGCCAGCAGTTACCAGGGCTCCTATGGCTACACCTTC	CASSYQGSYGYTF
few	TRBJ2-2	NA	TRBV2	TGTGCCAGCAGTGCGCGGCACCCTACGAACACCGGGGAGCTGTTTTTT	CASSARHPTNTGELFF
many	TRBJ2-2	NA	TRBV28	TGTGCCAGCAACAGGGCCTATAGGGACACCGGGGAGCTGTTTTTT	CASNRAYRDTGELFF
many	TRBJ1-5	NA	TRBV27	TGTGCCAGCAGTTTTGCATTTAGCAATCAGCCCCAGCATTTT	CASSFAFSNQPQHF
few	TRBJ2-3	TRBD2	TRBV6-1	TGTGCCAGCAGTTATGCGGGAGCATCCACAGATACGCAGTATTTT	CASSYAGASTDTQYF
NA	TRBJ2-1	NA	TRBV19	TGTGCCAGTAGTAGCGGGTCTTATGAGCAGTTCTTC	CASSSGSYEQFF